This T cell receptor beta chain was observed in a study of CD8+ T cells in alopecia areata. Overall study: Treated patients took oral tofacitinib at 5 to 10 mg twice daily.

Regarding the study as a whole: Persistence of many expanded lesional clones was seen in scalp and blood during tofacitinib. Clonality in lesional scalp, especially alopecia totalis/universalis, exceeded that of normal scalp. How baseline CD8+ expansion relates to response remains uncertain (there was one nonresponder).

Treatment meaning: oral pan-JAK inhibitor, 5-10 mg twice daily. Those with alopecia areata gave lesional scalp punch biopsies and peripheral blood. Following RNA extraction, reverse transcription yielded cDNA that acted as the sequencing template. Clones were read by immunoSEQ multiplex PCR, and TCRdb kept only the in-frame ones, dropping some. This sample has almost 5,500 clones, with 71% found just once. The CDR3 loop spans 14 amino acids. V dropped 4 bases and J dropped 5 bases, with 14 bases sitting between them. The germline V gene has CDR1 LNHDA and CDR2 SQIVND (reference sequence). This clone appeared a single time. Its antigen is currently unknown.

The gene calls are TRBV19 and TRBJ2-5, with D possibly being TRBD1 (6 bases). The sequence was obtained from a human donor with alopecia areata. This specimen was skin, taken at week 24, from a patient treated with tofacitinib. The CDR3 spells CASSTNRDRETQYF. For the CDR3, the DNA is TGTGCCAGTAGTACCAACAGGGACCGGGAGACCCAGTACTTC.